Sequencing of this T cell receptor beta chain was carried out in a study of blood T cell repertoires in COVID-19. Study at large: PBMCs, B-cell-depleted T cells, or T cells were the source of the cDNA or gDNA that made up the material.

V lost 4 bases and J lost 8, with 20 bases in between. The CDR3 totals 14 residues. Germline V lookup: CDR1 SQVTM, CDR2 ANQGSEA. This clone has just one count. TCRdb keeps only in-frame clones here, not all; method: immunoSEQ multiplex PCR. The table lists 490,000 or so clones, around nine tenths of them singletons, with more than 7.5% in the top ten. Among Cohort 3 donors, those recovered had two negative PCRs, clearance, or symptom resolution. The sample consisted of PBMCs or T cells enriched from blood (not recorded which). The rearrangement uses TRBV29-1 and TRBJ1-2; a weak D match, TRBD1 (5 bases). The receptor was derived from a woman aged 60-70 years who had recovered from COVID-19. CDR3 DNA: TGCAGCGTTGTGACTTCCCAGGGTTTGAACGGCTACACCTTC. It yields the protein CSVVTSQGLNGYTF.